The 6 T cell receptor beta chains in this list originate from one sample, sequenced in a study of T cells after yellow fever vaccination. TCRdb itself ran the 5' RACE reads through MiXCR, one entry per CDR3 protein. The repertoire holds about 300,000 distinct CDR3 sequences, 7.5% to 9.5% seen once, with 3% to 3.5% in the top ten. The sequenced sample was CD4+ T cells sorted from PBMCs, obtained 5 days after the yellow fever booster vaccination. These TCRs come from a man between 18 and 29 years old who received the YFV17D yellow fever vaccine.

This clonotype has more than one count but fewer than ten. The V gene is TRBV18, the J gene TRBJ2-3; D unresolved. The CDR3 is made up of 14 amino acids. V dropped 6 bases and J dropped 2 bases, with 12 bases sitting between them. Germline CDR1 reads KGHSH; CDR2 reads LQKENI. The CDR3 here is CASSTGSNTDTQYF. The CDR3 DNA follows: TGTGCCAGCTCTACCGGGTCAAACACAGATACGCAGTATTTT.

This clonotype was seen many times. V and J are TRBV5-1 and TRBJ2-1, with a tentative D call TRBD1 (6 bases). CDR1 SGHRS and CDR2 YFSETQ come from the germline V gene. The length of the CDR3 is 16 residues. Trimming removed 4 bases at V and 4 bases at J, with 18 bases between. CDR3 nucleotides: TGCGCCAGCAGCCAGGATCCGGGACATGGGTACAATGAGCAGTTCTTC. This gives the protein CASSQDPGHGYNEQFF.

The chain uses TRBV5-1 and TRBJ2-1; TRBD2 aligns across 7 bases. V shed 0 bases, J shed 8 bases, and the junction held 11 bases outside the gene matches. Germline values: CDR1 SGHRS, CDR2 YFSETQ. The CDR3 sequence is 16 residues long. CDR3 nucleotides: TGCGCCAGCAGCTTGGGGGACTATGTAGTCGGTCATGAGCAGTTCTTC. Residues: CASSLGDYVVGHEQFF. Full variable domain (remainder filled in from reference TRBV5-1 and TRBJ2-1): KAGVTQTPRYLIKTRGQQVTLSCSPISGHRSVSWYQQTPGQGLQFLFEYFSETQRNKGNFPGRFSGRQFSNSRSEMNVSTLELGDSALYLCASSLGDYVVGHEQFFGPGTRLTVL.

This clonotype has just a few counts. The chain joins TRBV28 to TRBJ1-1; D is uncertain. This CDR3 is 15 amino acids long. V dropped 3 bases and J dropped 0 bases, with 11 bases sitting between them. Germline V gene data show CDR1 as MDHEN and CDR2 as SYDVKM. The CDR3 DNA sequence: TGTGCCAGCAGTTTCCCCCTGAGTATGAACACTGAAGCTTTCTTT. Translation gives CASSFPLSMNTEAFF.

The V call is TRBV7-9, the J call TRBJ2-7; D is possibly TRBD2 (6 bases). Deletions cut 4 bases from V and 0 bases from J, with 25 bases between. Germline CDR1 SEHNR, CDR2 FQNEAQ (reference sequence). This CDR3 spans 19 amino acids. CDR3 DNA: TGTGCCAGCAGCTGGGAAACCGGCGGGGCCGCGAGGGGCTCCTACGAGCAGTACTTC. This sequence encodes CASSWETGGAARGSYEQYF.

The chain has TRBV4-2 and TRBJ1-2, with D possibly TRBD1 on 6 matching bases. The V and J ends lost 0 bases and 5 bases respectively, with 13 bases between them. This CDR3 spans 15 amino acids. CDR1 is LGHNA, CDR2 YNFKEQ, per germline. CDR3 sequence reads: CASSQDRRTDYGYTF. The CDR3 DNA is TGTGCCAGCAGCCAAGATCGCCGGACAGATTATGGCTACACCTTC.